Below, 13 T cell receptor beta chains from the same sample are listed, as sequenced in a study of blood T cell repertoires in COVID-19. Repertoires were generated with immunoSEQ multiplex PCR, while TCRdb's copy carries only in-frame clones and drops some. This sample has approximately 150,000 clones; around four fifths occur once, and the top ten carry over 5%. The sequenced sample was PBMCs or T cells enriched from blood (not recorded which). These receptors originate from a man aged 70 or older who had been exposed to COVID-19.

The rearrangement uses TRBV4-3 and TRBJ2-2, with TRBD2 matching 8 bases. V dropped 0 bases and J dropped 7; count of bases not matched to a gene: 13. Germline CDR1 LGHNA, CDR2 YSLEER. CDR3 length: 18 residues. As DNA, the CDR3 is TGCGCCAGCAGCCAAGATCGTGCAGCGGGGGAGGATGGCGGGGAGCTGTTTTTT. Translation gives CASSQDRAAGEDGGELFF.

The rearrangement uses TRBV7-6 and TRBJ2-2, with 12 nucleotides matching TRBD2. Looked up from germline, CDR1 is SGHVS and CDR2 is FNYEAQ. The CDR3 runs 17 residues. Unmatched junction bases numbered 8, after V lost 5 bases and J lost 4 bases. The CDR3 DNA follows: TGTGCCAGCAGCCCAGTACTAGCGGGAGGTATCACCGGGGAGCTGTTTTTT. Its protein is CASSPVLAGGITGELFF.

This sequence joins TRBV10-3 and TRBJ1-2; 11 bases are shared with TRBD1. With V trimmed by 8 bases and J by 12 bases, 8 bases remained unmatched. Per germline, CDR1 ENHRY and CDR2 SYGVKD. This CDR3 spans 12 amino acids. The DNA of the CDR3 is TGTGCCATCGGGACAGGGGGACTCGGGCACACCTTC. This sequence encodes CAIGTGGLGHTF.

The CDR3 DNA follows: TGTGCCAGCAGCCGCTTTGAGGGGGCGTTTAGCAATCAGCCCCAGCATTTT. It codes for CASSRFEGAFSNQPQHF. V gene TRBV7-6 combines with J gene TRBJ1-5, with 7 bases lining up with TRBD1. This CDR3 is 17 amino acids long. CDR1 is SGHVS and CDR2 is FNYEAQ in the germline V gene. Unmatched junction bases numbered 10, after V lost 5 bases and J lost 0 bases.

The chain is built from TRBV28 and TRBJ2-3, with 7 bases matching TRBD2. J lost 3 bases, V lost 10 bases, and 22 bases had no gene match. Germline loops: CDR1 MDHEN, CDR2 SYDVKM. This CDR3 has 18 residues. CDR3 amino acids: CATSGREKFPVRTDTQYF. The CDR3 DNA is TGTGCCACCTCAGGGCGGGAGAAGTTCCCGGTGAGGACAGATACGCAGTATTTT. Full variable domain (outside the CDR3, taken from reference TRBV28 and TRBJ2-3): DVKVTQSSRYLVKRTGEKVFLECVQDMDHENMFWYRQDPGLGLRLIYFSYDVKMKEKGDIPEGYSVSREKKERFSLILESASTNQTSMYLCATSGREKFPVRTDTQYFGPGTRLTVL.

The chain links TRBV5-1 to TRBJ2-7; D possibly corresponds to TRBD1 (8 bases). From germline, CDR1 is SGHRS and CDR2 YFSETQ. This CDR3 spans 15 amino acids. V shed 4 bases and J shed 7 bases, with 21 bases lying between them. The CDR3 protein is CASSPETGGGGEQYF. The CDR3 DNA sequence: TGCGCCAGCAGCCCCGAAACAGGGGGAGGGGGAGAGCAGTACTTC.

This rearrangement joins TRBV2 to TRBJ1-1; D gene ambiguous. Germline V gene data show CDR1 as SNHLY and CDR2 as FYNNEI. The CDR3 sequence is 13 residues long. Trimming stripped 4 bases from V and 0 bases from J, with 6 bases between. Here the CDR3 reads CASSAGLNTEAFF. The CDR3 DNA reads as TGTGCCAGCAGTGCAGGCTTGAACACTGAAGCTTTCTTT.

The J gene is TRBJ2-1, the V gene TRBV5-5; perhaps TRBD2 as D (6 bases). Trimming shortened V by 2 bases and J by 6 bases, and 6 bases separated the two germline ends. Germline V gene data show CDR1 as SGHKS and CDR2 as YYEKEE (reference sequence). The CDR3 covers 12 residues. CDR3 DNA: TGTGCCAGCAGCTTCGGGGGCAATGAGCAGTTCTTC. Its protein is CASSFGGNEQFF.

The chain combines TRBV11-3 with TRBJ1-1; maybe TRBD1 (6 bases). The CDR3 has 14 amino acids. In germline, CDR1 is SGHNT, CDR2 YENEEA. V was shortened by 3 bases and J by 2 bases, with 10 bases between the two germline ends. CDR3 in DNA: TGTGCCAGCAGCTTTGCAGGGGAAAACACTGAAGCTTTCTTT. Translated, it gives CASSFAGENTEAFF.

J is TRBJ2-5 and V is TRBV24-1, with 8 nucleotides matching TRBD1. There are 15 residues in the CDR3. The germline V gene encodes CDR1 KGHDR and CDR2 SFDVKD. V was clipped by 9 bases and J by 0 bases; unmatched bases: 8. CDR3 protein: CATRGTGPYQETQYF. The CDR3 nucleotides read TGTGCCACCCGAGGGACAGGACCGTACCAAGAGACCCAGTACTTC.

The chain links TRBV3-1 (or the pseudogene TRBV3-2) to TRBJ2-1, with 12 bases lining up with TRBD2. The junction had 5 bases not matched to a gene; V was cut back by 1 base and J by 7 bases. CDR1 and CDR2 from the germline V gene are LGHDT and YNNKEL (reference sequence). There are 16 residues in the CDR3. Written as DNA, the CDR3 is TGTGCCAGCAGCCAAGCCGCTAGCGGGAGGGCTAATGAGCAGTTCTTC. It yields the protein CASSQAASGRANEQFF.

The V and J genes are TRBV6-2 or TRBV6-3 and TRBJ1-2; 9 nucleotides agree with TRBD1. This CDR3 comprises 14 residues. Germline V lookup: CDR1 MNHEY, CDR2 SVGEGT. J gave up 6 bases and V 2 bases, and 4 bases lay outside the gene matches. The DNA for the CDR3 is TGTGCCAGCAGTTACCCCGACAGGGGGAATGGCTACACCTTC. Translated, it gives CASSYPDRGNGYTF.

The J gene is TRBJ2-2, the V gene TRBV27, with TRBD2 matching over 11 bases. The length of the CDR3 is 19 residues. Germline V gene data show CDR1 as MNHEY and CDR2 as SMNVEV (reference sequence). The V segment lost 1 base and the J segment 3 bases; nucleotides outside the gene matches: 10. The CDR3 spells CASSLFFSGRAGDTGELFF. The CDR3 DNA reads TGTGCCAGCAGTTTATTCTTTAGCGGGAGGGCCGGTGACACCGGGGAGCTGTTTTTT.